These 15 T cell receptor beta chains share one sample of origin, sequenced in a study of tissue T cells after allogeneic stem cell transplantation. This research-autopsy study prospectively enrolled adult allogeneic hematopoietic cell transplant recipients with steroid-refractory graft-versus-host disease. Sequencing was performed with immunoSEQ multiplex PCR; in TCRdb, only in-frame clones are kept and a portion is missing. Here the sample spans 2,500 to 3,000 clones, approximately 61% being singletons. This material consisted of descending colon tissue, taken at autopsy. These receptors originate from a male patient at least 60 years old with steroid-refractory graft-versus-host disease after an allogeneic stem cell transplant. Some T cells may be graft donor cells.

This chain connects TRBV10-3 to TRBJ2-7; 9 bases line up with TRBD1. The germline V gene encodes CDR1 ENHRY and CDR2 SYGVKD. The junction had 6 bases not matched to a gene; V was cut back by 5 bases and J by 4 bases. The CDR3 totals 14 residues. The CDR3 protein is CAISNRTGAYEQYF. The CDR3 nucleotides read TGTGCCATCAGTAACCGGACAGGGGCATACGAGCAGTACTTC.

V and J are TRBV11-3 and TRBJ2-2; D perhaps matches TRBD1 (6 bases). Trimming pared 4 bases from V and 0 bases from J, leaving 12 bases between. The germline CDR1 and CDR2 sequences are SGHNT and YENEEA. The CDR3 consists of 16 residues. Here the CDR3 reads CASSSQTGPNTGELFF. DNA of the CDR3: TGTGCCAGCAGCTCTCAGACAGGACCGAACACCGGGGAGCTGTTTTTT.

The chain is built from TRBV9 and TRBJ2-3; TRBD1 agrees at 7 bases. The CDR3 runs to 12 residues. Germline CDR1 is SGDLS and CDR2 is YYNGEE. V was pared by 4 bases and J by 7 bases, with 3 bases of the junction left unmatched. CDR3 region: CASSPGQHTQYF. CDR3 nucleotide sequence: TGTGCCAGCAGCCCGGGACAGCATACGCAGTATTTT.

The J gene is TRBJ2-1, the V gene TRBV7-9; the D call may be TRBD1 or TRBD2 (6 bases each). The V end was cut by 1 base, the J end by 5 bases, with 15 bases between. This CDR3 is 16 amino acids long. The germline V gene encodes CDR1 SEHNR and CDR2 FQNEAQ (reference sequence). The CDR3 reads CASSLVMGGAHNEQFF. The CDR3, as DNA: TGTGCCAGCAGCTTAGTAATGGGGGGCGCCCACAATGAGCAGTTCTTC. Full variable domain (outside the CDR3, taken from reference TRBV7-9 and TRBJ2-1): DTGVSQNPRHKITKRGQNVTFRCDPISEHNRLYWYRQTLGQGPEFLTYFQNEAQLEKSRLLSDRFSAERPKGSFSTLEIQRTEQGDSAMYLCASSLVMGGAHNEQFFGPGTRLTVL.

The chain carries TRBV12-3 or TRBV12-4 and TRBJ2-5; the match to TRBD2 covers 8 bases. The CDR3 loop spans 13 amino acids. Trimming cost V 6 bases and J 5 bases; bases outside gene matches: 5. This CDR3 reads CASSRLAQETQYF. In DNA, the CDR3 is TGTGCCAGCAGCCGACTAGCGCAGGAGACCCAGTACTTC.

V is TRBV18 and J is TRBJ1-2; D remains unclear. This CDR3 has 13 amino acids. Per the germline V gene, CDR1 is KGHSH and CDR2 is LQKENI. V was pared by 1 base and J by 7 bases, with 10 bases between. The CDR3 protein is CASSPQGKFGYTF. The CDR3 DNA reads TGTGCCAGCTCACCACAGGGAAAGTTTGGCTACACCTTC.

This clone is deemed large (0.1 to 1%). The V gene is TRBV11-2, the J gene TRBJ2-2, with TRBD1 as a possible D gene (5 bases). Trimming pared 5 bases from V and 4 bases from J, leaving 14 bases between. The CDR3 extends over 15 amino acids. The germline V gene has CDR1 SGHAT and CDR2 FQNNGV. CDR3 residues: CASSPRVTSTGELFF. Here the CDR3 DNA reads TGTGCCAGCAGCCCCAGGGTAACGAGCACCGGGGAGCTGTTTTTT.

This clone rates as large. This chain uses TRBV19 with TRBJ2-7; D possibly uses TRBD1 or TRBD2 (5 bases each). Germline CDR1 LNHDA, CDR2 SQIVND (reference sequence). The V and J ends lost 8 bases and 2 bases respectively, with 16 bases between them. The CDR3 spans 14 residues. CDR3 sequence: CASGIPGPAYEQYF. The CDR3 nucleotides are TGTGCCAGTGGGATCCCGGGACCAGCCTACGAGCAGTACTTC.

This clone was picked up a small number of times. At one end the junction does not follow the germline gene, possibly because of a read error. The V call is TRBV3-1 (or the pseudogene TRBV3-2), the J call TRBJ1-6; D is ambiguous. The CDR3 is made up of 15 amino acids. CDR1 and CDR2 from the germline V gene are LGHDT and YNNKEL (reference sequence). The CDR3 DNA is TGTGCCAGCAGCCTTACCGGGAGCTATTATTCACCCCTCCACTTT. Translation gives CASSLTGSYYSPLHF.

The genes are TRBV6-5 and TRBJ2-1; TRBD2 is a possible D gene (6 bases). Trimming stripped 0 bases from V and 14 bases from J, with 20 bases between. The CDR3 length is 15 residues. The germline V gene has CDR1 MNHEY and CDR2 SVGAGI. The CDR3 spells CASSYSGSLSSEEFF. Here the CDR3 DNA reads TGTGCCAGCAGTTACTCTGGGTCGTTATCTAGCGAGGAGTTCTTC.

This chain uses TRBV7-9 with TRBJ2-5; D unclear. The CDR3 extends over 14 amino acids. The germline V and J ends were trimmed by 1 base and 5 bases, with 11 bases remaining between them. Looked up from germline, CDR1 is SEHNR and CDR2 is FQNEAQ (reference sequence). This CDR3 is CASSLGGNWETQYF. The CDR3 region has the DNA TGTGCCAGCAGCTTAGGAGGAAACTGGGAGACCCAGTACTTC.

The V and J genes are TRBV4-3 and TRBJ1-2; no clear D gene. The CDR3 has 14 amino acids. Germline V gene data show CDR1 as LGHNA and CDR2 as YSLEER. The V and J ends lost 3 bases and 5 bases respectively, with 13 bases between them. CDR3 DNA: TGCGCCAGCAGCCAGGCCGACGGAGGGTATGGCTACACCTTC. The encoded protein is CASSQADGGYGYTF.

V gene TRBV4-1 combines with J gene TRBJ2-5; 7 bases are shared with TRBD2. Germline V gene data show CDR1 as MGHRA and CDR2 as YSYEKL. With V trimmed by 1 base and J by 5 bases, 22 bases remained unmatched. This CDR3 comprises 20 residues. Written as DNA, the CDR3 is TGCGCCAGCAGCCAAGCTATGTTCCATGGGCGGGGGAGTGGTCTGGAGACCCAGTACTTC. Translated: CASSQAMFHGRGSGLETQYF.

The rearrangement joins TRBV7-8 to TRBJ2-1, with D possibly being TRBD2 (6 bases). Germline CDR1 SGHVS, CDR2 FQNEAQ. V was shortened by 3 bases and J by 4 bases, with 16 bases between the two germline ends. The CDR3 totals 16 residues. The DNA of the CDR3 is TGTGCCAGCAGCTTGGGGACTTATGGCCCATACAATGAGCAGTTCTTC. Amino acid sequence: CASSLGTYGPYNEQFF.

This clone was counted between two and nine times. This sample also contains other DNA sequences that code for the same CDR3. This chain links TRBV2 with TRBJ2-3, with 7 bases fitting TRBD1. Trimming at V came to 4 bases and at J to 0 bases, leaving 4 bases not matched to a gene. Looked up from germline, CDR1 is SNHLY and CDR2 is FYNNEI. The CDR3 is made up of 15 amino acids. The CDR3 is CASSAGTASTDTQYF. The CDR3 DNA reads as TGTGCCAGCAGTGCCGGGACAGCTAGCACAGATACGCAGTATTTT. Supplemented by reference TRBV2 and TRBJ2-3, the full variable domain reads EPEVTQTPSHQVTQMGQEVILRCVPISNHLYFYWYRQILGQKVEFLVSFYNNEISEKSEIFDDQFSVERPDGSNFTLKIRSTKLEDSAMYFCASSAGTASTDTQYFGPGTRLTVL.